The 31 T cell receptor beta chains in this list originate from one sample, sequenced in a study of T cells in localized non-small cell lung cancer. TCRdb keeps only in-frame clones here, not all; method: immunoSEQ multiplex PCR. The sample includes some 1,400 clones, roughly 22% of them seen just once. The sample here was normal lung tissue next to the tumor, taken before any cancer treatment. The receptors shown here come from a male donor at least 60 years old with stage I squamous cell lung carcinoma.

The sample holds a few counts of this clone. The rearrangement joins TRBV19 to TRBJ2-1; D is ambiguous. This CDR3 is built from 12 residues. CDR1 is LNHDA, CDR2 SQIVND, per germline (reference sequence). Deletions cut 0 bases from V and 10 bases from J, with 7 bases between. The CDR3 coding sequence is TGTGCCAGTAGTATAGATCTAAGGGAGCAGTTCTTC. Its translation is CASSIDLREQFF.

This clone was recorded only once. The chain joins TRBV12-1 to TRBJ1-3; the table's D call, TRBD1, was not checked against the DNA. TRBV12-1 is an annotated pseudogene. The CDR3 contains 19 residues. The CDR3 region is CASSPETGRLPCSGNTIYF. The CDR3 bases are TGTGCCAGCAGCCCGGAGACAGGTCGCCTCCCATGCTCTGGAAACACCATATATTTT.

V gene TRBV11-3 combines with J gene TRBJ2-5; D not resolved. Trimming removed 1 base at V and 2 bases at J, with 11 bases between. The germline CDR1 and CDR2 sequences are SGHNT and YENEEA. This CDR3 comprises 15 residues. The CDR3 region is CASSLGTGVQETQYF. CDR3 nucleotides: TGTGCCAGCAGCTTAGGAACCGGAGTACAAGAGACCCAGTACTTC.

The rearrangement joins TRBV30 to TRBJ2-1; 14 nucleotides line up with TRBD2. V lost 1 base to trimming and J lost 3 bases; unmatched junction nucleotides: 11. Germline V gene data show CDR1 as GTSNPN and CDR2 as SVGIG (reference sequence). This CDR3 spans 19 amino acids. The CDR3 region has the DNA TGTGCCTGGAGTGCAGGTCCGGGGACTAGCGGGAGAATCTACAATGAGCAGTTCTTC. Amino acids: CAWSAGPGTSGRIYNEQFF.

This clone was seen only a few times. CDR3 sequence reads: CASSQGQGGEKLFF. CDR3 sequence (DNA): TGTGCCAGCAGCCAAGGACAGGGGGGTGAAAAACTGTTTTTT. The chain uses TRBV11-3 and TRBJ1-4; 10 bases map to TRBD1. CDR1 and CDR2 (germline): SGHNT, YENEEA. V shed 5 bases, J shed 7 bases, and the junction held 4 bases outside the gene matches. The length of the CDR3 is 14 residues.

The chain links TRBV9 to TRBJ2-3, with D maybe TRBD2 (5 bases). Trimming removed 0 bases at V and 3 bases at J, with 11 bases between. The CDR3 sequence is 15 residues long. Looked up from germline, CDR1 is SGDLS and CDR2 is YYNGEE. CDR3 DNA sequence: TGTGCCAGCAGCGTAGGGGCGGGTCGGACAGATACGCAGTATTTT. This sequence encodes CASSVGAGRTDTQYF.

The chain combines TRBV7-5 with TRBJ2-3; TRBD2 is the table's D call, not checked against the DNA. TRBV7-5 corresponds to a pseudogene. The CDR3 totals 15 residues. The chain's CDR3 is CASSPGGHGADTQYF. Here the CDR3 DNA reads TGTGCCAGCAGCCCAGGAGGCCACGGTGCAGATACGCAGTATTTT.

The chain has TRBV6-8 and TRBJ2-7; 9 positions match TRBD1. Germline CDR1 is MNHGY and CDR2 is SAAAGT. The CDR3 spans 13 residues. Trimming removed 5 bases from V and 4 bases from J; junction bases left unmatched: 3. The CDR3 DNA is TGTGCCAGCAGTGACAGGGGGGATTACGAGCAGTACTTC. This gives the protein CASSDRGDYEQYF.

This clone was observed a handful of times. V usage is TRBV9 and J usage is TRBJ2-2; D call uncertain. The CDR3 consists of 17 residues. Germline CDR1 SGDLS, CDR2 YYNGEE. Trimming removed 0 bases from V and 4 bases from J, with 16 bases in between. CDR3 DNA: TGTGCCAGCAGCGTAGACTCCTCCAGTGTGGGCACCGGGGAGCTGTTTTTT. Translation: CASSVDSSSVGTGELFF.

The sample holds a few counts of this clone. The chain recombines TRBV28 with TRBJ2-1; D remains ambiguous. Trimming left V 7 bases short and J 5 bases short, with 15 bases between. This CDR3 region has 14 residues. CDR1 is MDHEN, CDR2 SYDVKM, per germline. This CDR3 is CASTISGFHNEQFF. The CDR3 nucleotides read TGTGCCAGCACTATCTCGGGCTTCCACAATGAGCAGTTCTTC.

This clone has only a few counts. The chain has TRBV4-1 and TRBJ2-5; possibly TRBD2 for D (6 bases). Germline V gene lookup returns CDR1 MGHRA and CDR2 YSYEKL. V was pared by 1 base and J by 5 bases, with 11 bases between. This CDR3 has 14 amino acids. Here the CDR3 DNA reads TGCGCCAGCAGCCAAGTATCCGCGGGGGAGACCCAGTACTTC. This sequence encodes CASSQVSAGETQYF.

A few counts support this clone. One end of the junction varies from germline; a read error may be responsible. The CDR3 is CASSDSSGGADTQYF. CDR3 DNA: TGTGCCAGCAGTGACTCGTCAGGGGGGGCGGATACGCAGTATTTT. The chain has TRBV6-8 and TRBJ2-3; D could derive from TRBD1 or TRBD2 (7 bases each). Germline CDR1 and CDR2: MNHGY and SAAAGT. This CDR3 contains 15 residues.

This chain connects TRBV28 to TRBJ1-1; 7 bases are a match to TRBD1. The germline CDR1 and CDR2 sequences are MDHEN and SYDVKM. The J segment lost 9 bases and the V segment lost 5 bases, leaving 9 bases of the junction unmatched. CDR3 length equals 13 residues. The CDR3 DNA reads TGTGCCAGCAGTCTATCGACAGGGATGAAAGCTTTCTTT. Amino acid sequence: CASSLSTGMKAFF.

This clone qualifies as large. This chain uses TRBV6-8 with TRBJ2-7, with TRBD2 as a possible D gene (6 bases). The CDR3 has 14 amino acids. Per germline, CDR1 MNHGY and CDR2 SAAAGT. Deletions cut 6 bases from V and 2 bases from J, with 14 bases between. In DNA, the CDR3 is TGTGCCAGCAGCGACATAGCGGCCGCCTACGAGCAGTACTTC. Protein product: CASSDIAAAYEQYF.

This clone was counted only a few times. J is TRBJ2-2 and V is TRBV6-8; no clear D. CDR3 size: 14 residues. CDR1 and CDR2 (germline): MNHGY, SAAAGT. The ends were cut back, 8 bases at V and 0 bases at J, with 10 bases in the middle. CDR3 in amino acids: CASQLGSNTGELFF. CDR3 sequence (DNA): TGTGCCAGCCAGCTTGGGTCGAACACCGGGGAGCTGTTTTTT.

The genes are TRBV30 and TRBJ2-5; 7 positions agree with TRBD1. This CDR3 comprises 13 residues. The junction had 3 bases not matched to a gene; V was cut back by 0 bases and J by 5 bases. From germline, CDR1 is GTSNPN and CDR2 SVGIG (reference sequence). The CDR3 spells CAWSVQGMETQYF. The DNA of the CDR3 is TGTGCCTGGAGTGTACAGGGGATGGAGACCCAGTACTTC.

V is TRBV10-2 and J is TRBJ2-1, with TRBD1 matching over 8 bases. CDR1 and CDR2 (germline): WSHSY, SAAADI. Trimming took 3 bases from V and 8 from J; bases not matched to a gene: 6. This CDR3 has 14 residues. The CDR3 reads CASSDPDRVDEQFF. CDR3 coding DNA: TGCGCCAGCAGTGATCCGGACAGGGTGGATGAGCAGTTCTTC.

This clone was observed a handful of times. This sequence joins TRBV11-3 and TRBJ2-1, with D perhaps being TRBD1 or TRBD2 (5 bases each). This CDR3 spans 15 amino acids. Trimming took 8 bases from V and 2 from J, leaving 16 bases between them. From germline, CDR1 is SGHNT and CDR2 YENEEA. The CDR3 region is CASGPSGATYNEQFF. In DNA form, the CDR3 reads TGTGCCAGCGGACCTTCCGGGGCTACCTACAATGAGCAGTTCTTC.

This clone was counted a few times. This chain connects TRBV11-3 to TRBJ2-3; tentatively, D is TRBD2 (6 bases). Germline V gene lookup returns CDR1 SGHNT and CDR2 YENEEA. The V and J ends lost 6 bases and 5 bases respectively, with 27 bases between them. This CDR3 has 18 residues. The CDR3: CASSFHFGGRGRVDTQYF. As DNA, the CDR3 is TGTGCCAGCAGTTTTCATTTTGGGGGGAGAGGAAGGGTAGATACGCAGTATTTT.

This clone qualifies as medium-sized. The chain combines TRBV11-3 with TRBJ1-2, with D maybe TRBD1 (6 bases). Germline V gene lookup returns CDR1 SGHNT and CDR2 YENEEA. The V end lost 4 bases, the J end lost 2 bases, and 11 bases lay between the germline ends. The CDR3 sequence is 14 residues long. The CDR3 DNA is TGTGCCAGCAGCTCCCCAGGACAGAACTATGGCTACACCTTC. Protein sequence: CASSSPGQNYGYTF.

This clone was detected a few times. The V gene is TRBV10-3, the J gene TRBJ1-4; possible D gene TRBD1, 5 bases. The CDR3 runs 14 residues. Germline CDR1 ENHRY, CDR2 SYGVKD. Trimming shortened V by 10 bases and J by 0 bases, and 12 bases separated the two germline ends. The CDR3 spells CASEPGPTNEKLFF. The CDR3 nucleotides read TGTGCCAGCGAGCCGGGGCCAACTAATGAAAAACTGTTTTTT.

This clone has only a few counts. The rearrangement joins TRBV6-1 to TRBJ1-1, with TRBD1 identical over 7 bases. Trimming took 0 bases from V and 3 from J; bases not matched to a gene: 4. In germline, CDR1 is MNHNS, CDR2 SASEGT. The CDR3 covers 15 residues. CDR3 nucleotide sequence: TGTGCCAGCAGTGAAGCACAGGGGTGGGACACTGAAGCTTTCTTT. Its translation: CASSEAQGWDTEAFF.

The rearrangement joins TRBV11-3 to TRBJ2-5; 9 bases line up with TRBD1. The germline gives CDR1 SGHNT, CDR2 YENEEA. This CDR3 is built from 15 residues. Trimming took 4 bases from V and 5 from J; bases not matched to a gene: 8. In DNA form, the CDR3 reads TGTGCCAGCAGCTCGTCGGGACAGGGTACGGAGACCCAGTACTTC. Protein sequence: CASSSSGQGTETQYF.

By frequency in the sample, this clone is large. The chain is built from TRBV11-3 and TRBJ1-5; no definite D call. Germline assignment: CDR1 SGHNT and CDR2 YENEEA. V shed 2 bases and J shed 1 base, with 6 bases lying between them. This CDR3 spans 14 amino acids. The DNA of the CDR3 is TGTGCCAGCAGCTTAAGGGAAAGCAATCAGCCCCAGCATTTT. Amino acids: CASSLRESNQPQHF.

The rearrangement links TRBV7-7 to TRBJ2-5; 9 bases are a match to TRBD2. CDR3 size: 15 residues. Germline V lookup: CDR1 SSHAT, CDR2 FNYEAQ (reference sequence). The V segment lost 2 bases and the J segment 4 bases; nucleotides outside the gene matches: 5. The CDR3 sequence is CASSLTPSGAETQYF. CDR3 DNA: TGTGCCAGCAGCTTAACCCCTAGCGGGGCAGAGACCCAGTACTTC.

This clone turned up a few times. V gene TRBV4-1 combines with J gene TRBJ2-3, with TRBD1 matching 7 bases. CDR1 and CDR2 from the germline V gene are MGHRA and YSYEKL. The CDR3 spans 17 residues. V shed 3 bases, J shed 1 base, and the junction held 10 bases outside the gene matches. Here the CDR3 reads CASSHSKGAGGTDTQYF. CDR3 sequence (DNA): TGCGCCAGCAGCCACTCCAAGGGGGCAGGGGGCACAGATACGCAGTATTTT.

This clone has only a few counts. The chain employs TRBV11-3 and TRBJ2-5; weak D call: TRBD1 (6 bases). Germline CDR1 reads SGHNT; CDR2 reads YENEEA. The V gene lost 0 bases and the J gene lost 5 bases, with 10 bases spanning the gap. The CDR3 has 14 amino acids. CDR3 DNA sequence: TGTGCCAGCAGCTTAGAATGGGGGCGGGAGACCCAGTACTTC. Its translation is CASSLEWGRETQYF.

V usage is TRBV7-5 and J usage is TRBJ2-1. TRBV7-5 is deemed a pseudogene. The CDR3 covers 15 residues. The CDR3: CASSPGRATYNEQFF. The DNA for the CDR3 is TGTGCCAGCAGCCCAGGACGGGCGACCTACAATGAGCAGTTCTTC.

Only a few counts were recorded for this clone. The chain joins TRBV11-3 to TRBJ1-4; 7 bases map to TRBD1. CDR1 is SGHNT and CDR2 is YENEEA in the germline V gene. V shed 4 bases, J shed 8 bases, and the junction held 7 bases outside the gene matches. The CDR3 has 14 residues. CDR3 loop: CASSSGGPGEKLFF. As DNA, the CDR3 is TGTGCCAGCAGCTCAGGGGGGCCAGGCGAAAAACTGTTTTTT.

This clone was counted a few times. The chain couples TRBV30 to TRBJ2-5; D perhaps matches TRBD1 (7 bases). Looked up from germline, CDR1 is GTSNPN and CDR2 is SVGIG (reference sequence). With 0 bases removed from V and 2 bases from J, the gap between germline ends came to 22 bases. This CDR3 is built from 18 residues. In nucleotides, the CDR3 is TGTGCCTGGAGTGTCGCCACAGGGGCCCGGACTATACAAGAGACCCAGTACTTC. Protein sequence: CAWSVATGARTIQETQYF.

The chain recombines TRBV29-1 with TRBJ1-2, with D possibly matching TRBD1 (6 bases). Trimming shortened V by 0 bases and J by 8 bases, and 13 bases separated the two germline ends. The CDR3 has 13 residues. CDR1 and CDR2 from the germline V gene are SQVTM and ANQGSEA. CDR3 nucleotide sequence: TGCAGCGTTGAAGACAGGGGAACAGGGGGCTACACCTTC. Its protein is CSVEDRGTGGYTF.